The TCR beta chain described here comes from a study of regulatory T cells in long-lasting Graves disease. The time point: persistent/refractory GD, antithyroid drugs over 5 years with positive TRAb. Preparation of the TCR library used RNA extracted from PBMCs. The patients were drawn from one endocrinology department in Xi'an, China. Arm-PCR of CDR3 regions and iRepertoire HTBI primers were used to build TCR beta libraries. TCRdb re-called the multiplex PCR reads with MiXCR, one entry per CDR3 protein. The data show a few hundred thousand distinct CDR3 sequences, with about 20% seen just once and roughly 13% held by the top ten. Whole-study results and caveats: Persistent Graves' patients showed less TCR diversity than newly diagnosed ones. With approximately 2,800 shared public clonotypes, persistent patients exceeded new patients, who shared about a thousand.

This clonotype came up a few times. Antigen: not known. The sequence was collected from a female donor with Graves disease. The starting material was peripheral blood mononuclear cells (PBMCs), obtained when the disease was refractory, from a patient treated with antithyroid drugs.

The CDR3 coding sequence is TGTGCCAGCAGTGTAACAGGGGGCCACGAGCAGTACTTC. This encodes CASSVTGGHEQYF. The chain uses TRBV25-1 and TRBJ2-7, with TRBD1 matching 9 bases. The J segment lost 5 bases and the V segment lost 4 bases, leaving 3 bases of the junction unmatched. The CDR3 extends over 13 amino acids. Germline values: CDR1 MGHDK, CDR2 SYGVNS.